This record looks at one TCR beta chain sequence and its context. No cognate antigen has been identified for it. Within one base of it there is no much larger clone, and no base qualities were kept. TCR repertoires of sorted CD4+ and CD8+ blood T cells from severe aplastic anemia patients and healthy subjects were deep-sequenced in the study. Ficoll-Paque density gradient centrifugation was used to isolate peripheral blood mononuclear cells. CD4+ and CD8+ T cells were sorted by FACS or magnetic beads before DNA extraction. The data stem from a study of CD8+CD57+ T cells in acquired aplastic anemia (dated by TCRdb to the late 2010s). General notes on the study: DNA extracted from sorted CD4+ and CD8+ cells had a mean of around 3.3 ug, with a range of roughly 0.2 to 27.4 ug. Healthy donor samples averaged approximately 10 million reads for CD4+ and under 14 million for CD8+ cells.

Genomic DNA served as template for TCR beta VDJ combination and CDR3 sequence profiling. An Illumina HiSeq 2000 was used for TCR repertoire sequencing. In the original analysis: TRBV/TRBJ rearrangement plots, CDR3 size and DJ length profiles, and Simpson's diversity index were used to evaluate the repertoires. The most abundant DNA sequence in the deep sequencing data was defined as the immunodominant clone. CDR3 amino acid sequences were screened for sharing across subjects and were compared with published repertoires and the VDJdb database. TCRdb reprocessed the public reads (quality trimming at Q25 with fastp, clone calling with MiXCR) and kept in-frame beta chains. Identical CDR3 proteins give one entry, which carries the most common genes and DNA. TCRdb's processing, not the authors' own work, is the source of the V and J calls. For this sample the table gives some 48,000 distinct CDR3 sequences, of which about 78% were detected only once. The ten largest clones represent roughly 34% of the sample.

Based on the germline V gene, the CDR1 and CDR2 sequences are SQVTM and ANQGSEA. Trimming leaves V shorter by 7 bases and J shorter by 5 bases, with the junction holding 9 bases beyond the gene matches. Including the terminal cysteine and phenylalanine, the CDR3 comprises 13 residues. Only CDR3 DNA remains: 39 bases, in frame from the first base. Broader findings and caveats from the paper: Between patients and healthy controls, no significant difference in CD8+ Simpson's diversity was found (P=0.060). Around 30 CD8+ CDR3 sequences were found in both patients and controls but appeared to be highly expressed in patients and within the immunodominant clones of the patients.

The chain links TRBV29-1 with TRBJ1-2; 8 central nucleotides agree with TRBD1. The sample taken for sequencing was sorted CD4+, CD8+, or CD8+CD57+ T cells (not recorded which) from PBMCs. The clonotype was recovered from a human donor in good health, serving as a control. The CDR3 sequence is CSASTGADYGYTF. The nucleotides are TGCAGCGCCTCGACAGGGGCCGATTATGGCTACACCTTC.